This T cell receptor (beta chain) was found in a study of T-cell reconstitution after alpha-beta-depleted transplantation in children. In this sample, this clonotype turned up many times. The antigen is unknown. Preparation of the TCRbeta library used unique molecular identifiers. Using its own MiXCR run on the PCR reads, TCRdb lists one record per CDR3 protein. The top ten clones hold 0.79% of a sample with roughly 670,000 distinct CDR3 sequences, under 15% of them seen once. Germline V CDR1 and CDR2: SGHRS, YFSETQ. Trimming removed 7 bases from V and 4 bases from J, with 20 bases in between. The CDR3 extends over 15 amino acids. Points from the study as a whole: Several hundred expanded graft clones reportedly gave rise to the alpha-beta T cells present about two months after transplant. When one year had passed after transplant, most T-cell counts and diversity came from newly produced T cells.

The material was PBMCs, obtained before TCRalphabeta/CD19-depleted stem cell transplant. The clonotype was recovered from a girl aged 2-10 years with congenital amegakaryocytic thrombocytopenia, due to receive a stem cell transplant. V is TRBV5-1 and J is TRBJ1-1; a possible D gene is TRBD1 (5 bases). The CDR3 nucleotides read TGCGCCAGCCGGTCTAGCAGGAACCAGGGCACTGAAGCTTTCTTT. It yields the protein CASRSSRNQGTEAFF.